These 22 T cell receptor beta chains originate from one sample sequenced in a study of beta chain features in type 1 diabetes. Whole-study findings and limits: TCRB CDR3s from Type 1 diabetes patients were moderately but significantly shorter in all four CD4+ subsets.

Of the isolated RNA, all was reverse transcribed, and so the sequenced material was expressed TCRB transcripts. Repertoires were generated with immunoSEQ multiplex PCR, while TCRdb's copy carries only in-frame clones and drops some. The table records 630,000 or so clones, roughly 13% of them present only once. These receptors are not linked to any known antigen. Sequenced sample: naive CD4+ T cells from blood. The receptors originated from a man between 18 and 35 years old with type 1 diabetes.

The CDR3 here is CASSRDGSYEQYF. The DNA of the CDR3 is TGTGCCAGCAGTAGGGACGGATCCTACGAGCAGTACTTC. This chain connects TRBV6-6 to TRBJ2-7; the D call may be TRBD1 or TRBD2 (5 bases each). V was cut by 5 bases and J by 1 base, with 9 bases left in between. CDR3 length equals 13 residues. Germline V gene data show CDR1 as MNHNY and CDR2 as SVGAGI (reference sequence).

This clone has only a few counts. The rearrangement links TRBV7-7 to TRBJ2-5; D possibly corresponds to TRBD2 (6 bases). CDR1 is SSHAT, CDR2 FNYEAQ, per germline (reference sequence). This CDR3 comprises 13 residues. In nucleotides, the CDR3 is TGTGCTAGCGCAGGAGGGTACCAAGAGACCCAGTACTTC. It codes for CASAGGYQETQYF.

The rearrangement joins TRBV2 to TRBJ2-7, with D tentatively TRBD1 (5 bases). The CDR3 is 14 residues long. Between the trimmed V and J ends, which lost 9 bases and 4 bases, there was a span of 19 bases. The germline V gene encodes CDR1 SNHLY and CDR2 FYNNEI. The CDR3 nucleotides read TGTGCCAGTTACCAGGGAAGGATGAGTTACGAGCAGTACTTC. Translating it yields CASYQGRMSYEQYF. The full variable domain, completed using reference TRBV2 and TRBJ2-7, is EPEVTQTPSHQVTQMGQEVILRCVPISNHLYFYWYRQILGQKVEFLVSFYNNEISEKSEIFDDQFSVERPDGSNFTLKIRSTKLEDSAMYFCASYQGRMSYEQYFGPGTRLTVT.

This clone occurred a few times. This chain joins TRBV30 and TRBJ1-4, with D maybe TRBD1 (6 bases). Germline-derived CDR1 and CDR2 are GTSNPN and SVGIG (reference sequence). The CDR3 extends over 13 amino acids. CDR3 in amino acids: CAGAGDGVEKLFF. CDR3 coding DNA: TGTGCGGGGGCTGGAGATGGAGTAGAAAAACTGTTTTTT.

This clone was recorded many times. The rearrangement links TRBV30 to TRBJ2-7; 11 nucleotides align to TRBD2. CDR3 length: 12 amino acids. The germline CDR1 and CDR2 sequences are GTSNPN and SVGIG (reference sequence). Unmatched junction bases numbered 6, after V lost 8 bases and J lost 6 bases. As DNA, the CDR3 is TGTGCCGGTAGCGGGAGGGCCTCCGAGCAGTACTTC. It is translated as CAGSGRASEQYF.

The genes are TRBV5-6 and TRBJ2-3; D uncertain. The CDR3 spans 17 residues. V gave up 2 bases and J gave up 0 bases, with 16 bases separating them. Germline CDR1 is SGHDT and CDR2 is YYEEEE. The CDR3 loop reads CASSLARGLSSTDTQYF. CDR3 nucleotides: TGTGCCAGCAGCTTAGCTAGAGGCCTTTCTAGCACAGATACGCAGTATTTT.

This clone was found a few times. The genes are TRBV5-8 and TRBJ2-5, with 9 bases matching TRBD2. The CDR3 consists of 14 residues. The germline V gene has CDR1 SGHTS and CDR2 YDEGEE. The V and J ends lost 2 bases and 4 bases, in that order; junction bases with no gene match: 3. CDR3 amino acids: CASSLAGGRETQYF. The CDR3 DNA follows: TGTGCCAGCAGCTTAGCGGGGGGCCGAGAGACCCAGTACTTC.

The chain employs TRBV30 and TRBJ1-1; weak D call: TRBD1 (5 bases). Trimming cost V 0 bases and J 0 bases, with 11 bases left between them. Germline V gene data show CDR1 as GTSNPN and CDR2 as SVGIG (reference sequence). The CDR3 length is 15 residues. The CDR3 is CAWSVRGIMNTEAFF. CDR3 coding DNA: TGTGCCTGGAGTGTAAGGGGAATCATGAACACTGAAGCTTTCTTT.

The chain joins TRBV27 to TRBJ2-3; TRBD2 agrees at 8 bases. The CDR3 extends over 16 amino acids. V was pared by 6 bases and J by 4 bases, with 12 bases of the junction left unmatched. Germline V CDR1 and CDR2: MNHEY, SMNVEV (reference sequence). The CDR3 region has the DNA TGTGCCAGCAGCCCGTCCGGGGGGGGTGGACCAGATACGCAGTATTTT. It encodes CASSPSGGGGPDTQYF.

This chain connects TRBV30 to TRBJ2-3; 15 nucleotides align to TRBD2. The V and J ends lost 2 bases and 3 bases, in that order; junction bases with no gene match: 3. CDR3 length equals 16 residues. Germline V gene data show CDR1 as GTSNPN and CDR2 as SVGIG (reference sequence). The CDR3 region is CAWSTGTSGGTDTQYF. CDR3 bases: TGTGCCTGGAGTACTGGGACTAGCGGGGGGACAGATACGCAGTATTTT.

The rearrangement uses TRBV29-1 and TRBJ2-1; D remains unclear. CDR1 is SQVTM, CDR2 ANQGSEA, per germline. The CDR3 runs to 11 residues. Deletions cut 4 bases from V and 8 bases from J, with 9 bases between. The CDR3 coding sequence is TGCAGCGTTGTTCGGGCGGATGAGCAGTTCTTC. Amino acids: CSVVRADEQFF.

This clone turned up a few times. V usage is TRBV2 and J usage is TRBJ2-6; D not certain. CDR3 length: 15 residues. Trimming cost V 1 base and J 0 bases, with 4 bases left between them. CDR1 and CDR2 (germline): SNHLY, FYNNEI. CDR3 sequence reads: CASSEGFSGANVLTF. CDR3 DNA: TGTGCCAGCAGTGAAGGCTTCTCTGGGGCCAACGTCCTGACTTTC.

V is TRBV19 and J is TRBJ1-2, with unresolved D. The germline V gene has CDR1 LNHDA and CDR2 SQIVND (reference sequence). Trimming shortened V by 9 bases and J by 0 bases, and 14 bases separated the two germline ends. The CDR3 extends over 14 amino acids. CDR3 sequence (DNA): TGTGCCAGCCGAGAGGATGGATCTAACTATGGCTACACCTTC. Protein product: CASREDGSNYGYTF.

This clone has only a few counts. J is TRBJ2-1 and V is TRBV18; D remains ambiguous. Trimming took off 0 bases at V and 4 bases at J, with 10 bases between the two ends. The germline CDR1 and CDR2 sequences are KGHSH and LQKENI. The CDR3 length is 15 residues. In nucleotides, the CDR3 is TGTGCCAGCTCACCACCAGCGAGTACATACAATGAGCAGTTCTTC. Residues: CASSPPASTYNEQFF.

The CDR3 bases are TGTGCCAGCAGTGAATATAGCTCTGGAGCTTTCTTT. As protein: CASSEYSSGAFF. The chain combines TRBV25-1 with TRBJ1-1; D remains unclear. Germline-derived CDR1 and CDR2 are MGHDK and SYGVNS. V was pared by 0 bases and J by 10 bases, with 9 bases between. This CDR3 is 12 amino acids long. Complete variable domain (other parts from reference TRBV25-1 and TRBJ1-1): EADIYQTPRYLVIGTGKKITLECSQTMGHDKMYWYQQDPGMELHLIHYSYGVNSTEKGDLSSESTVSRIRTEHFPLTLESARPSHTSQYLCASSEYSSGAFFGQGTRLTVV.

This chain links TRBV14 with TRBJ2-7, with TRBD1 matching over 10 bases. Germline V gene data show CDR1 as SGHDN and CDR2 as FVKESK. The V gene end was trimmed by 3 bases and the J gene end by 6 bases; junction bases not matched to a gene: 5. CDR3 length: 14 residues. Here the CDR3 reads CASSHWDRGGEQYF. CDR3 sequence (DNA): TGTGCCAGCAGCCACTGGGACAGGGGTGGCGAGCAGTACTTC.

This chain joins TRBV29-1 and TRBJ2-5; a possible D gene is TRBD2 (6 bases). Trimming removed 5 bases at V and 5 bases at J, with 12 bases between. This CDR3 has 12 residues. The germline V gene has CDR1 SQVTM and CDR2 ANQGSEA. Here the CDR3 DNA reads TGCAGCGTTACGGGGGTTGAGGAGACCCAGTACTTC. Translating it yields CSVTGVEETQYF. The whole variable domain, remainder taken from reference TRBV29-1 and TRBJ2-5, is SAVISQKPSRDICQRGTSLTIQCQVDSQVTMMFWYRQQPGQSLTLIATANQGSEATYESGFVIDKFPISRPNLTFSTLTVSNMSPEDSSIYLCSVTGVEETQYFGPGTRLLVL.

The sample holds a few counts of this clone. This chain joins TRBV7-8 and TRBJ2-5; a weak D match, TRBD2 (5 bases). The CDR3 loop spans 15 amino acids. Trimming took off 0 bases at V and 5 bases at J, with 13 bases between the two ends. The germline V gene has CDR1 SGHVS and CDR2 FQNEAQ. The CDR3 DNA reads TGTGCCAGCAGCTTAGCGCGGATTAGAGGGGAGACCCAGTACTTC. This gives the protein CASSLARIRGETQYF.

Notes on this clone: Distinct nucleotide sequences in the sample also encode this CDR3. V gene TRBV19 combines with J gene TRBJ1-2; possible D gene TRBD1, 5 bases. V was pared by 6 bases and J by 2 bases, with 7 bases between. CDR3 length: 12 amino acids. CDR1 is LNHDA and CDR2 is SQIVND in the germline V gene (reference sequence). CDR3 region: CASSRVNYGYTF. In DNA, the CDR3 is TGTGCCAGTAGCAGGGTCAACTATGGCTACACCTTC.

The chain uses TRBV25-1 and TRBJ1-2; D call uncertain. Germline V gene lookup returns CDR1 MGHDK and CDR2 SYGVNS. Between the trimmed V and J ends, which lost 10 bases and 5 bases, there was a span of 11 bases. CDR3 size: 11 residues. CDR3 residues: CAIAGPYGYTF. The CDR3 nucleotides read TGTGCCATCGCAGGACCTTATGGCTACACCTTC.

With regard to this clone: Distinct nucleotide sequences in the sample also encode this CDR3. The V and J genes are TRBV6-5 and TRBJ2-7; D ambiguous. Germline V gene data show CDR1 as MNHEY and CDR2 as SVGAGI. This CDR3 contains 15 residues. With 0 bases removed from V and 4 bases from J, the gap between germline ends came to 13 bases. This CDR3 is CASSYSSGSGYEQYF. The DNA of the CDR3 is TGTGCCAGCAGTTACTCGTCGGGTTCCGGTTACGAGCAGTACTTC.

V gene TRBV6-5 combines with J gene TRBJ1-1; TRBD1 is a possible D gene (6 bases). Trimming pared 6 bases from V and 8 bases from J, leaving 19 bases between. Germline CDR1 MNHEY, CDR2 SVGAGI. CDR3 size: 14 residues. The CDR3 reads CASRKGGSGLEAFF. The CDR3 DNA reads as TGTGCCAGCAGGAAAGGGGGGAGCGGGCTAGAAGCTTTCTTT.